This TCR beta chain was obtained from a study of regulatory T cells in long-lasting Graves disease (TCRdb year 2021). For the wider study: Newly diagnosed Graves' disease patients had taken antithyroid drugs for less than 3 months. Peripheral blood TCR sequencing and RNA sequencing compared persistent Graves' disease patients with newly diagnosed Graves' disease patients. The study took place in China and was registered as a clinical trial. A total of roughly 35 samples underwent TCR sequencing: around 13 from persistent and around 20 from newly diagnosed Graves' disease patients. Summary of the overall study and its limitations: As a limitation, the authors acknowledged that the small sample size may reduce accuracy. Patients with persistent disease shared more public clonotypes (about 2,700) than newly diagnosed patients did (approximately 1,000). Preferential use of TRBV28, TRBJ1-2 and TRBJ2-5 was observed in persistent disease, whereas TRBV20-1 and TRBJ2-1 were favored in newly diagnosed disease. Sequencing and analysis were limited to the TCR beta chain. Lower TCR Shannon entropy and fewer highly expanded clones were observed in persistent Graves' disease patients than in newly diagnosed patients, which suggested clonal expansion. Only peripheral blood was studied, because thyroid tissue, the primary lesion, was inaccessible.

The sample's time point label is to be understood as: newly diagnosed GD, antithyroid drugs for less than 3 months. For both TCR sequencing and RNA sequencing, RNA was extracted from PBMCs in TRIzol. The diagnosis of Graves' disease followed American Thyroid Association guidelines. Patients were recruited from an endocrinology department in Xi'an, China. From each patient, roughly 9 milliliters of peripheral blood was collected into an EDTA anticoagulant tube. Ficoll Paque Plus density gradient separation was used to isolate PBMCs, and no further T cell sorting was done. RNA quality was checked with an Agilent 2100 Bioanalyzer and agarose gel, and concentration with a NanoDrop 2000. Receptor libraries were prepared by multiplex PCR. Sequenced using an Illumina HiSeq 4000. TCR beta libraries were built with iRepertoire HTBI primers and Arm-PCR amplification of CDR3 regions. Before sequencing, the PCR products underwent gel purification. In the source study's methods: Gene usage analysis of CDR3 amino acid clonotypes relied on the approximately 60 TRBV and about 13 TRBJ segments identified across samples. Filtered high-quality paired reads were merged into contigs using COPE and FqMerger. BLAST was used to align contigs to IMGT TRBV, TRBD and TRBJ reference genes, and CDR3 was defined according to IMGT. Any clonotype with a frequency above 0.1% was classified as a highly expanded clone. Shannon entropy served as the measure of repertoire diversity, while the Gini coefficient captured V-J evenness. A clonotype was considered public if more than one individual shared it. The public reads were reprocessed in TCRdb via fastp at Q25 and MiXCR, keeping in-frame beta chains. Entries are consolidated by CDR3 protein sequence, retaining the most common genes and DNA. None of the V and J calls come from the authors' own analysis; TCRdb made them. The sample table shows about 620,000 distinct CDR3 sequences, and roughly 15% are seen once. In total, the top ten clones hold 18% of the sample.

A note on this clonotype: Its cognate antigen has yet to be identified. No base quality values were provided; no much bigger clone lies one nucleotide off.

The cysteine opens and the phenylalanine closes a CDR3 of 15 amino acids. Of all the DNA, just the CDR3 is kept, 45 bases in frame from base 1. Trimming removed 5 bases from V and 0 bases from J; the gene matches leave 3 bases unexplained. As encoded in the germline V gene, CDR1 is MDHEN while CDR2 is SYDVKM. Another study also made use of these data, one on T cells in Graves' hyperthyroidism and ophthalmopathy. Taken from the second paper: Stable Graves' hyperthyroidism was defined as the absence of progression to ophthalmopathy over 18 months of follow-up. Hyperthyroidism patients were aged 18 to 65 years and newly diagnosed, with disease duration of less than 2 months. Any patient with an uncontrolled infection, another autoimmune disease, pregnancy or lactation was excluded. Diagnoses relied on clinical symptoms, serum thyroxine and TRAb, thyroid ultrasound and orbital computed tomography. The first round of RT-PCR for the TCR CDR3 was performed with the HTBI primer set and the Qiagen OneStep RT-PCR kit. Most expanded thyroid clonotypes (frequency above 0.001) were also detected in blood, suggesting blood repertoires may reflect thyroid immune responses. A 13 V-J signature model separated ophthalmopathy from stable hyperthyroidism, with roughly 88% sensitivity and roughly 81% specificity in cross-validation and 80%/75% in testing. In validation, the model predicted progression to ophthalmopathy a median of approximately 6.6 months before onset, with roughly 70% sensitivity and 72.22% specificity. TCR V-J signatures able to tell the groups apart were searched for in a discovery cohort of approximately 95 patients, of whom around 42 had Graves' ophthalmopathy and about 55 had stable Graves' hyperthyroidism. Whether ophthalmopathy could be predicted prospectively was tested in an independent validation cohort made up of about 20 hyperthyroidism patients plus 17 patients who later progressed to ophthalmopathy. The 95 to 100 discovery patients were randomly divided into training and test sets at a 7:3 ratio. In addition, the study compared T-cell repertoires in thyroid tissue and in blood from roughly six Graves' hyperthyroidism patients. Following sampling, methimazole starting at 30 mg daily was given to hyperthyroidism patients, and high-dose intravenous methylprednisolone was given to ophthalmopathy patients. Libraries were constructed in a second round of multiplex PCR, after which size selection and purification were performed. The libraries were sequenced on an Illumina HiSeq2000 using paired-end 100 bp reads. SOAPnuke was used to process the raw data, removing reads that contained adapters or uncalled bases, had a mean Phred below 15, or lacked an exact match to the constant primer or identifier. COPE v1.2.5 was used to merge high-quality paired reads, and clonotypes were defined as unique nucleotide sequences. Clonotypes were aligned to IMGT TRBV, TRBD and TRBJ reference segments using MiTCR v1.1. Only V-J combinations with frequency above 0.0001, covering 99% to 99.2% of repertoires, were analysed. A TCS score was defined as the ratio of F50 (clonal expansion) to E x V (chaos), with BLOSUM62-based TCRdist applied between CDR3 peptides within each V-J. Welch's t-statistics and random forest reduced fewer than 550 V-J features to fewer than 15, which were used in a naive Bayes classifier (R e1071). No statistical method was used to fix the sample size in advance, and group allocation was not hidden from the investigators. The paper describes TCR Vbeta CDR3 sequencing of around 130 peripheral blood samples, made up of around 41 ophthalmopathy patients, roughly 72 hyperthyroidism patients and roughly 17 progressor patients.

The chain is made from TRBV28 and TRBJ2-3; the junction holds 9 bases that match TRBD1. The sample was peripheral blood mononuclear cells (PBMCs), taken at new diagnosis, from a patient treated with antithyroid drugs. This sequence was found in a woman aged 30 to 39 with Graves disease. Donor details come from another sample of the same person, matched by shared clones. In nucleotide form, the sequence is TGTGCCAGCAGTCGGACAGGGGTCAGCACAGATACGCAGTATTTT. Its protein product is CASSRTGVSTDTQYF.